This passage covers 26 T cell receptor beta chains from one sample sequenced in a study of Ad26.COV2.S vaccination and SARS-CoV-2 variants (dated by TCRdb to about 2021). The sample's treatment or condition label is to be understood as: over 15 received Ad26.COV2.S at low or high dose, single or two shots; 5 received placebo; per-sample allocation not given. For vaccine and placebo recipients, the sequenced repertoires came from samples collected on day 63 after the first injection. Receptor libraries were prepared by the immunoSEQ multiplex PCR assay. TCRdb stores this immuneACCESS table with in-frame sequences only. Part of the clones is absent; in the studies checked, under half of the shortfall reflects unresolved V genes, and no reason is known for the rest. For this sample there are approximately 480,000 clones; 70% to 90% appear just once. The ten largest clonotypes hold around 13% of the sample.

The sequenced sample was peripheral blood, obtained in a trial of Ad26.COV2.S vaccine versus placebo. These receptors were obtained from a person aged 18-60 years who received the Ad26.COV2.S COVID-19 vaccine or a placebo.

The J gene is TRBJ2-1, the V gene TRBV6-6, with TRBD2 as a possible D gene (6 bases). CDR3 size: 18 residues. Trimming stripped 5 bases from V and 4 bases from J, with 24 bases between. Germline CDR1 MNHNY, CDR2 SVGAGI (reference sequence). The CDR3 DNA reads TGTGCCAGCAGTCGCGAAATAGCCGGGACTCGTAGTTACAATGAGCAGTTCTTC. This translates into CASSREIAGTRSYNEQFF.

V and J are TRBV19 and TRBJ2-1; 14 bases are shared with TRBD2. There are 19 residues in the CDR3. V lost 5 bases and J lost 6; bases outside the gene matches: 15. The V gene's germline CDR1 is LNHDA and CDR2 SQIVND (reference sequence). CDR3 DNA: TGTGCCAGTAGTGCCCGACTAGCGGGAGGGCCTAGGGGGGGCAATGAGCAGTTCTTC. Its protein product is CASSARLAGGPRGGNEQFF.

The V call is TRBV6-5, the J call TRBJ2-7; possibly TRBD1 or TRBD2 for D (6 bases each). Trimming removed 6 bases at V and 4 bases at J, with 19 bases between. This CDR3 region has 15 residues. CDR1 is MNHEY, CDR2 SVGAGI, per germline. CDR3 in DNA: TGTGCCAGCAGGTACCGCCGGGGGCGAGGGTACGAGCAGTACTTC. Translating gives CASRYRRGRGYEQYF.

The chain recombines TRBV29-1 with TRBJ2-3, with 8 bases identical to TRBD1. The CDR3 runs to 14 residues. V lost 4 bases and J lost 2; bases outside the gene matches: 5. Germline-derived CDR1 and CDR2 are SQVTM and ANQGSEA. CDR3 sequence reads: CSVVRTGPTDTQYF. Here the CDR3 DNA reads TGCAGCGTTGTCCGGACAGGGCCCACAGATACGCAGTATTTT.

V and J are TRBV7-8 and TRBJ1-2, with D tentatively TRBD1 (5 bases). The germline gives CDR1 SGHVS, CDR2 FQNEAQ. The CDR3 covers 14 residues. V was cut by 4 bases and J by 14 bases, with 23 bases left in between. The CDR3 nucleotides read TGTGCCAGCAGCTCAGGAGGCGTAGGCGGGGGGGAAACCTTC. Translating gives CASSSGGVGGGETF.

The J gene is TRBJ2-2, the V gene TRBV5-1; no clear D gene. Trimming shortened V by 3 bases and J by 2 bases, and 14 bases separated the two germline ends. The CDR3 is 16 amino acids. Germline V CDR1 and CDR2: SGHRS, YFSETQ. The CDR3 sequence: CASSSPVGGNTGELFF. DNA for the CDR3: TGCGCCAGCAGCTCGCCAGTCGGTGGAAACACCGGGGAGCTGTTTTTT. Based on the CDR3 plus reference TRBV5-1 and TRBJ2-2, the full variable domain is KAGVTQTPRYLIKTRGQQVTLSCSPISGHRSVSWYQQTPGQGLQFLFEYFSETQRNKGNFPGRFSGRQFSNSRSEMNVSTLELGDSALYLCASSSPVGGNTGELFFGEGSRLTVL.

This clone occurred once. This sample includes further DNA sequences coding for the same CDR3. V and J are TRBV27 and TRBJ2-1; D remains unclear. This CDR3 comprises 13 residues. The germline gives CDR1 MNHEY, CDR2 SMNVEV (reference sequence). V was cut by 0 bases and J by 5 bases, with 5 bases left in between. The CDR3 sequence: CASSLSRDNEQFF. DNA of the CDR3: TGTGCCAGCAGTTTATCTCGGGACAATGAGCAGTTCTTC.

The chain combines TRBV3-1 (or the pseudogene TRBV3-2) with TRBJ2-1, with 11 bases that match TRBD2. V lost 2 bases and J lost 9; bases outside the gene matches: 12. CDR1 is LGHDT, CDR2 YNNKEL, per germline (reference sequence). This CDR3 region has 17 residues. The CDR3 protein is CASSQNYRTSGRREQFF. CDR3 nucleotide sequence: TGTGCCAGCAGCCAAAATTACCGTACTAGCGGGAGACGTGAGCAGTTCTTC.

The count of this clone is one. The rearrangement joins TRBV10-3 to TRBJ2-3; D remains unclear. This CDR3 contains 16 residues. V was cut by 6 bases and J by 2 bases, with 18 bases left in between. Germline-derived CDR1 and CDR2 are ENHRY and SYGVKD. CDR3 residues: CAIRKAELVYTDTQYF. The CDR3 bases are TGTGCCATCAGGAAGGCTGAGCTAGTCTACACAGATACGCAGTATTTT.

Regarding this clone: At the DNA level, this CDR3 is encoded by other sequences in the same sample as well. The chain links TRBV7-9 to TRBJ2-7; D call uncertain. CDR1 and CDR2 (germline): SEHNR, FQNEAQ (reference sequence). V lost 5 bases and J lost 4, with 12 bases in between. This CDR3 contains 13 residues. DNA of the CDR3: TGTGCCAGCAGCCCCCCCCCGAGTTACGAGCAGTACTTC. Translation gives CASSPPPSYEQYF.

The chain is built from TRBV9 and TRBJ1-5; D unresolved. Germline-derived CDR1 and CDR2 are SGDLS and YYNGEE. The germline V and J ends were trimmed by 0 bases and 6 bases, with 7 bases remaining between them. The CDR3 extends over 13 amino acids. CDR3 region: CASSVAPGQPQHF. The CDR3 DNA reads TGTGCCAGCAGCGTAGCTCCAGGTCAGCCCCAGCATTTT.

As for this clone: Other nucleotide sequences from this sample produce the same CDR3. The CDR3 nucleotides are TGTGCCAGCAGTTTGGGCTATGAGCAGTTCTTC. Its protein is CASSLGYEQFF. The J gene is TRBJ2-1, the V gene TRBV28; D not certain. The CDR3 runs 11 residues. Looked up from germline, CDR1 is MDHEN and CDR2 is SYDVKM. Trimming left V 3 bases short and J 8 bases short, with 5 bases between.

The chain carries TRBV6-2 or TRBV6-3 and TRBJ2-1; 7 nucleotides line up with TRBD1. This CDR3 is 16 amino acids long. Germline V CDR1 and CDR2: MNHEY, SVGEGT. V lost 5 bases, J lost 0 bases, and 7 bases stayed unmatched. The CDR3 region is CASSIAGDSSYNEQFF. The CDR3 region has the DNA TGTGCCAGCAGTATTGCCGGGGACAGCTCCTACAATGAGCAGTTCTTC.

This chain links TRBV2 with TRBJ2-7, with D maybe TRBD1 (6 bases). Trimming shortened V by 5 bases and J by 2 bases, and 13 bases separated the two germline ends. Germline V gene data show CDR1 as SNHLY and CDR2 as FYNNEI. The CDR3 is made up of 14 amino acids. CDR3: CASSNGQLTYEQYF. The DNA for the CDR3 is TGTGCCAGCAGTAACGGACAGCTTACCTACGAGCAGTACTTC.

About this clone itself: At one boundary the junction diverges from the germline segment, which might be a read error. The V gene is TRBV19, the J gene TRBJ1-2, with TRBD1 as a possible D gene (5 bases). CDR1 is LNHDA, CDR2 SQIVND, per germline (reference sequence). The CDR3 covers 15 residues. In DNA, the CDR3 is TGTGCCAGTAGGGCGGGGGGACTGGAACAGAGGCATGTGTCCTTC. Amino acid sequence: CASRAGGLEQRHVSF.

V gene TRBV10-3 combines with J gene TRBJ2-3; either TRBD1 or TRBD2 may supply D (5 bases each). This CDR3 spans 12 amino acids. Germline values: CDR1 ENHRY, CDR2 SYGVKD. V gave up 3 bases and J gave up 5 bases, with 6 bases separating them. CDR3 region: CAISDGGDTQYF. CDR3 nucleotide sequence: TGTGCCATCAGTGATGGGGGAGATACGCAGTATTTT.

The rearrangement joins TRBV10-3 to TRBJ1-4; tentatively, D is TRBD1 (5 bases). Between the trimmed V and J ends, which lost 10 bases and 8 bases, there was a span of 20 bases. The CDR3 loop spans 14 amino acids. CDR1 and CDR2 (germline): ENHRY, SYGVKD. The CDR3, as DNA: TGTGCCACCTCCCCCGGGGCTCCGGGGGAAAAACTGTTTTTT. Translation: CATSPGAPGEKLFF.

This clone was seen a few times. CDR3 protein: CASSVGVAGAGELFF. CDR3 nucleotides: TGTGCCAGCAGCGTAGGGGTGGCGGGAGCAGGGGAGCTGTTTTTT. The V call is TRBV9, the J call TRBJ2-2; 7 bases map to TRBD2. CDR3 length: 15 residues. The V segment lost 0 bases and the J segment 8 bases; nucleotides outside the gene matches: 7. The germline CDR1 and CDR2 sequences are SGDLS and YYNGEE.

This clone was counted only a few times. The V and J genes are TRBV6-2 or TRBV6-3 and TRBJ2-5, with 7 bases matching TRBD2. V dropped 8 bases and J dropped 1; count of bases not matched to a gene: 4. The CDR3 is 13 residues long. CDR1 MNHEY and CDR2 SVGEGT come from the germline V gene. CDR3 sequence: CASRPSGQETQYF. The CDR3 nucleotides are TGTGCCAGCCGCCCTAGCGGCCAAGAGACCCAGTACTTC.

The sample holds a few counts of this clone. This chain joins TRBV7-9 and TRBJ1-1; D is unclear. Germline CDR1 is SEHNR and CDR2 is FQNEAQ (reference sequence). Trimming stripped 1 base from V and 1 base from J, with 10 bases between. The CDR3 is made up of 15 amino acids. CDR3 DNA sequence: TGTGCCAGCAGCTTAGTCTCGGCAGGGAACACTGAAGCTTTCTTT. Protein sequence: CASSLVSAGNTEAFF.

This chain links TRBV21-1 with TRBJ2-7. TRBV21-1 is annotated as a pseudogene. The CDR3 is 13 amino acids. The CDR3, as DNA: TGTGGGACCCCGGGACCGGTTACCTACGAGCAGTACTTC. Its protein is CGTPGPVTYEQYF.

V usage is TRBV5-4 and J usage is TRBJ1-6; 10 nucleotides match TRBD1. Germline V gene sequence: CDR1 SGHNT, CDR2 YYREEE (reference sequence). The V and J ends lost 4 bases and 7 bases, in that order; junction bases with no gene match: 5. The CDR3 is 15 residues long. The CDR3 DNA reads TGTGCCAGCAGCACGGGACAGGGGAGAAATTCACCCCTCCACTTT. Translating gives CASSTGQGRNSPLHF.

CDR3 bases: TGTGCCAGCAGCTTACAAGCGGGGAGCACAGATACGCAGTATTTT. This gives the protein CASSLQAGSTDTQYF. The chain recombines TRBV7-2 with TRBJ2-3, with 7 positions matching TRBD2. Germline V gene lookup returns CDR1 SGHTA and CDR2 FQGNSA. The CDR3 length is 15 residues. V was pared by 2 bases and J by 0 bases, with 2 bases of the junction left unmatched.

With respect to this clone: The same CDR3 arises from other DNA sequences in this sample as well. As DNA, the CDR3 is TGCGCCAGCAGCCCGGGACAGGGTAATGAAAAACTGTTTTTT. It specifies CASSPGQGNEKLFF. The chain joins TRBV4-3 to TRBJ1-4; TRBD1 agrees at 9 bases. CDR1 is LGHNA, CDR2 YSLEER, per germline. The CDR3 loop spans 14 amino acids. V lost 4 bases and J lost 4; bases outside the gene matches: 1.

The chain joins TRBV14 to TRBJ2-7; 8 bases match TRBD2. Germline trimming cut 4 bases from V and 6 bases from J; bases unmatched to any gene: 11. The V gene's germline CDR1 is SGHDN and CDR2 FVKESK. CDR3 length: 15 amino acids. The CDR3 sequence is CASSLLPGGAGEQYF. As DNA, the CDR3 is TGTGCCAGCAGCCTCCTCCCGGGGGGGGCTGGCGAGCAGTACTTC. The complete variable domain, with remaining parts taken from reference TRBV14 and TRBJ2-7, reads EAGVTQFPSHSVIEKGQTVTLRCDPISGHDNLYWYRRVMGKEIKFLLHFVKESKQDESGMPNNRFLAERTGGTYSTLKVQPAELEDSGVYFCASSLLPGGAGEQYFGPGTRLTVT.

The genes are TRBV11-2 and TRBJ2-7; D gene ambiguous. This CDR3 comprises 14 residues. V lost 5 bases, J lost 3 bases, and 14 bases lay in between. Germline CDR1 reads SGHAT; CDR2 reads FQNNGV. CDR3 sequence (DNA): TGTGCCAGCAGCAAGGTACCCGGCCGCTACGAGCAGTACTTC. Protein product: CASSKVPGRYEQYF.